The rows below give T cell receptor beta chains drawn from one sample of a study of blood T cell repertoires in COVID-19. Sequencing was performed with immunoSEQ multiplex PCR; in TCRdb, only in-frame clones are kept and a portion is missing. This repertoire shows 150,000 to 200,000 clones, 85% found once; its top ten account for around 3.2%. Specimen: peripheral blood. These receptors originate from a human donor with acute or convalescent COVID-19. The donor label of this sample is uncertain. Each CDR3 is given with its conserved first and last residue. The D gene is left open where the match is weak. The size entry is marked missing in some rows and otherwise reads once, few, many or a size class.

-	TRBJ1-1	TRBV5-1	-	TGCGCCAGCAGCTCCTTAACTACAGGGCACACTGAAGCTTTCTTT	CASSSLTTGHTEAFF
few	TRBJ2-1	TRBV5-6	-	TGTGCCAGCAGCTTGATAGCGGACTCCTACAATGAGCAGTTCTTC	CASSLIADSYNEQFF
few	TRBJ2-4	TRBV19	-	TGTGCCAGTAGTAAGCTGGCAGGGGGGCTTGATATTCAGTACTTC	CASSKLAGGLDIQYF
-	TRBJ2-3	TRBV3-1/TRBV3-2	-	TGTGCCAGCAGCCAAGGGAGTGGGTCGAGAAGTACGCAGTATTTT	CASSQGSGSRSTQYF
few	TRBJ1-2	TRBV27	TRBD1	TGTGCCAGCAGTTTAAGCAGGACAGGGTTAAATGGCTACACCTTC	CASSLSRTGLNGYTF
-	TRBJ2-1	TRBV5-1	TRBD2	TGCGCCAGCAGCGGAACGGTCGCGGGGGGCGGGAATGAGCAGTTCTTC	CASSGTVAGGGNEQFF
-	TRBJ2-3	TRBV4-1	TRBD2	TGCGCCAGCAGCCAAGATTCCCCCCTACTAGCGGGGGGAGATACGCAGTATTTT	CASSQDSPLLAGGDTQYF
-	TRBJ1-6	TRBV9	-	TGTGCCAGCAGCGTAGAGGGGAATTCACCCCTCCACTTT	CASSVEGNSPLHF
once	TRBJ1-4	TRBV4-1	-	TGCGCCAGCAGCCCCAGGGTACTCTCCAATGAAAAACTGTTTTTT	CASSPRVLSNEKLFF
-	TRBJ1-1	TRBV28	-	TGTGCCAGCAGTATAACCTCGACAGCGAACACTGAAGCTTTCTTT	CASSITSTANTEAFF
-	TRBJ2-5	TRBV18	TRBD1	TGTGCCAGCTCACCAACAGGGGGACGACAAGAGACCCAGTACTTC	CASSPTGGRQETQYF
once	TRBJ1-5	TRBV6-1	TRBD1	TGTGCCAGCAGTGATGCCCAGACAGGGAGGCGCAATCAGCCCCAGCATTTT	CASSDAQTGRRNQPQHF
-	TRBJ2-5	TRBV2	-	TGTGCCAGCACCCCGGGGACTGTGAGGGAGACCCAGTACTTC	CASTPGTVRETQYF
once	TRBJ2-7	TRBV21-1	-	TGTGCCAGCAGAGCTACAGGGGCATCGAACACCTACGAGCAGTACTTC	CASRATGASNTYEQYF
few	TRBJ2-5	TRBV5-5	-	TGTGCCAGCAACTTACAGTGGGGGGTCCCAAAAGTCCAAGAGACCCAGTACTTC	CASNLQWGVPKVQETQYF
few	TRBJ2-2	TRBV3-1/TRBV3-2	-	TGTGCCAGCAGCACTCTAGCAGCCGGGGAGCTGTTTTTT	CASSTLAAGELFF
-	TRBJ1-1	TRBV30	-	TGTGCCTGGAGTGTAAGAAGACAGGTTAAGGTCGGGGACACTGAAGCTTTCTTT	CAWSVRRQVKVGDTEAFF
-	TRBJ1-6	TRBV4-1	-	TGCGCCAGCAGCCAATGGGGGGTTTCACCCCTCCACTTT	CASSQWGVSPLHF
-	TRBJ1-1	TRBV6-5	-	TGTGCCAGCAGTTCCCCAGGGGAGAACACTGAAGCTTTCTTT	CASSSPGENTEAFF
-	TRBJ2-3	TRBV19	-	TGTGCCAGTAGTCCCAGGGCAGTTAGCACAGATACGCAGTATTTT	CASSPRAVSTDTQYF
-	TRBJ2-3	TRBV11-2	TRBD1	TGTGCCAGCAGCCACATGGGGGCAGGGGGCGGCGATACGCAGTATTTT	CASSHMGAGGGDTQYF
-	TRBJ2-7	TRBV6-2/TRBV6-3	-	TGTGCCAGCAGTTACTCGAGGGTGGACGAGCAGTACTTC	CASSYSRVDEQYF
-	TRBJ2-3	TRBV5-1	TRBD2	TGCGCCAGCAGCTTGGGGTCTAGCGGGGGGGCAGATACGCAGTATTTT	CASSLGSSGGADTQYF
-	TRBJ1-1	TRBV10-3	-	TGTGCCATCAGTGAGTGGGAGGGAGGGGTCACTGAAGCTTTCTTT	CAISEWEGGVTEAFF
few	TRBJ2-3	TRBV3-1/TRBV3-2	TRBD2	TGTGCCAGCAGCCGCTTAGCGGGGGAGACCACAGATACGCAGTATTTT	CASSRLAGETTDTQYF
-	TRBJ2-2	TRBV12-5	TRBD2	TGTGCTAGTGGTTTGGTAACTAGCGGGGGGGCCGGGGGAACCGGGGAGCTGTTTTTT	CASGLVTSGGAGGTGELFF
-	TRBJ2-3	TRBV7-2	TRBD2	TGTGCCAGCAGCTTAGCTAGCGGGGAGGGGGATACGCAGTATTTT	CASSLASGEGDTQYF
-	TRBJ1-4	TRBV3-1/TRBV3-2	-	TGTGCCAGCAGCCAACGGGGTGAAAAACTGTTTTTT	CASSQRGEKLFF
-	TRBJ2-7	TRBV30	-	TGTGCCTGGGCCTCGCAGGGGCCATACGAGCAGTACTTC	CAWASQGPYEQYF
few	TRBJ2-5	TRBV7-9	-	TGTGCCAGCAGCTTATCGAGGGCGAGACAAGAGACCCAGTACTTC	CASSLSRARQETQYF
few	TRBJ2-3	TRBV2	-	TGTGCCAGCAGCAGTGGTCGGTCGGTGACTCGTCTTGGAGCTTCCATCACAGATACGCAGTATTTT	CASSSGRSVTRLGASITDTQYF
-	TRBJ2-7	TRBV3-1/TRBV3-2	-	TGTGCCAGTTCCGGGGTGAGGACCGTTTTGATGGAGCAGTACTTC	CASSGVRTVLMEQYF
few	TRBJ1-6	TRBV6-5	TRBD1	TGTGCCAGCAGTAGGGGACAGACAAATTCACCCCTCCACTTT	CASSRGQTNSPLHF
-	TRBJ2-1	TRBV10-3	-	TGTGCCATCAGTCGGACAGAGAATGAGCAGTTCTTC	CAISRTENEQFF
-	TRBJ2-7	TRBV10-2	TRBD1	TGCGCCAGCAGTGCCCAGACAGGGGCAAAATACGAGCAGTACTTC	CASSAQTGAKYEQYF
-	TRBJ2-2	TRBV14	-	TGTGCCAGCAGCCCCGGGAATTTAAACACCGGGGAGCTGTTTTTT	CASSPGNLNTGELFF
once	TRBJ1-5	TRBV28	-	TGTGCCAGCAGTTTCTCTTCACGGGGATATAATCAGCCCCAGCATTTT	CASSFSSRGYNQPQHF
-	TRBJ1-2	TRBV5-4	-	TGTGCCAGCAGCTTGCCCCTGGAAGGACTAGTCTATGGCTACACCTTC	CASSLPLEGLVYGYTF
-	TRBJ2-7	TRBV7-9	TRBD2	TGTGCCAGCAGCTCCCCTAGCGGGGCACGGAACGAGCAGTACTTC	CASSSPSGARNEQYF
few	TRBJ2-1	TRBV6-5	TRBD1	TGTGCCAGCAGTTACCGGACAGGGGGATCCTACAATGAGCAGTTCTTC	CASSYRTGGSYNEQFF
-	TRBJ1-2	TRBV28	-	TGTGCCAGCAGTTTAGGTGCGGGGGCGAACGGCTACACCTTC	CASSLGAGANGYTF
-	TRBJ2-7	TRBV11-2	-	TGTGCCAGCAGCTTAGGACAGTACTACGAGCAGTACTTC	CASSLGQYYEQYF
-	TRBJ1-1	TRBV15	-	TGTGCCACCAGCAGAAGTCGCCAGGTGGACACTGAAGCTTTCTTT	CATSRSRQVDTEAFF
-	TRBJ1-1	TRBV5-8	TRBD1	TGTGCCAGCAGCGCGGGACAGGGGTGGAGTGAAGCTTTCTTT	CASSAGQGWSEAFF
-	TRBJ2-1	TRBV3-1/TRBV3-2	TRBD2	TGTGCCAGCAGCCAAGAAGCGGGGGGGTGGTACAATGAGCAGTTCTTC	CASSQEAGGWYNEQFF
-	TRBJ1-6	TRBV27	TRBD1	TGTGCCAGCAGTTCCGGACAGGGGAATTCACCCCTCCACTTT	CASSSGQGNSPLHF
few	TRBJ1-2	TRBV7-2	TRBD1	TGTGCCAGCGCCGCTAAAGACAGGGGGCCCTATGGCTACACCTTC	CASAAKDRGPYGYTF
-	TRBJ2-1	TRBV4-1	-	TGCGCCAGCAGCCAAGACCCAGGAACCTACAATGAGCAGTTCTTC	CASSQDPGTYNEQFF
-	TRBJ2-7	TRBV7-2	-	TGTGCCAGCAGCGCGACAGGTTTAAAGGTCCACTTC	CASSATGLKVHF
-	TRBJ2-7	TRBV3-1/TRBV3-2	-	TGTGCCAGCAGAGGAGGGGACCCCTACGAGCAGTACTTC	CASRGGDPYEQYF
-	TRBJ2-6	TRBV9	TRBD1	TGTGCCAGCAGCGAACAGGGGCGAAGCTCTGGGGCCAACGTCCTGACTTTC	CASSEQGRSSGANVLTF
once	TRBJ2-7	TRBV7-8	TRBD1	TGTGCCAGCAGCCCAGGACAGGGTGCCTACGAGCAGTACTTC	CASSPGQGAYEQYF
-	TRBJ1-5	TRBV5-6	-	TGTGCCAGCAGCTTGGGGGACATTGGCAATCAGCCCCAGCATTTT	CASSLGDIGNQPQHF